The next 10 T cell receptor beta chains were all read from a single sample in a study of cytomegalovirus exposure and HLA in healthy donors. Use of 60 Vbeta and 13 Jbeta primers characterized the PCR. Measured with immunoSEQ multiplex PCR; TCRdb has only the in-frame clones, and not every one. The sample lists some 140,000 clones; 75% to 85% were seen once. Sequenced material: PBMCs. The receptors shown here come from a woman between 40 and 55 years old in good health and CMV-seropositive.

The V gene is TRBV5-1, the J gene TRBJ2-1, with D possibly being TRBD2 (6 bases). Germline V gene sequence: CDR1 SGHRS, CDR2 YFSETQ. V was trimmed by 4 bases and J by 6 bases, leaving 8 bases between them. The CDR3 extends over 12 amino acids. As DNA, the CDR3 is TGCGCCAGCAGCAAGACTAGCAATGAGCAGTTCTTC. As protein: CASSKTSNEQFF.

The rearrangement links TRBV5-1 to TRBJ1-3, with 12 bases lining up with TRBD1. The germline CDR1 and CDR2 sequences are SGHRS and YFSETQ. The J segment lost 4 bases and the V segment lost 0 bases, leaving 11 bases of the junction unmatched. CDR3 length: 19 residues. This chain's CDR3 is CASSLAGTGGPTGGNTIYF. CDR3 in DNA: TGCGCCAGCAGCTTGGCCGGGACAGGGGGCCCTACAGGAGGAAACACCATATATTTT.

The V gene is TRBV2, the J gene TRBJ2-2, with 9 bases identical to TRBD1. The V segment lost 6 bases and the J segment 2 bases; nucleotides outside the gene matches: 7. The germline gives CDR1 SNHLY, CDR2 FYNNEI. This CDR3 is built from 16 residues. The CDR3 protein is CASRSIQGANTGELFF. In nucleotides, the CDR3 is TGTGCCAGCAGATCCATACAGGGGGCTAACACCGGGGAGCTGTTTTTT.

CDR3 loop: CASSQTGTGVYGYTF. DNA for the CDR3: TGTGCCAGCAGCCAGACCGGGACAGGGGTATACGGCTACACCTTC. The V gene is TRBV4-2, the J gene TRBJ1-2; 10 bases align to TRBD1. CDR1 and CDR2 from the germline V gene are LGHNA and YNFKEQ. V shed 3 bases and J 8 bases; nucleotides not matched to a gene: 9. This CDR3 region has 15 residues.

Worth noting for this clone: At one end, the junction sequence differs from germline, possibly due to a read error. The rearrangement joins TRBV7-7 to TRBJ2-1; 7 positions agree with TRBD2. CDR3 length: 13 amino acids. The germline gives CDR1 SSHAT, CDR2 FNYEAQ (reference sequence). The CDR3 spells CASSSTTGGSQFF. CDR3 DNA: TGTGCTAGCAGCTCAACCACGGGGGGATCTCAGTTCTTC.

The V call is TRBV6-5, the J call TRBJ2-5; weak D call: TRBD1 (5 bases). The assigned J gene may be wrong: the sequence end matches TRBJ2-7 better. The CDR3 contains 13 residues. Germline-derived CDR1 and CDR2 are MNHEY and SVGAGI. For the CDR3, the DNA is TGTGCCAGCAGTTCGAGCAGGGTCAACGAGCAGTACTTC. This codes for CASSSSRVNEQYF.

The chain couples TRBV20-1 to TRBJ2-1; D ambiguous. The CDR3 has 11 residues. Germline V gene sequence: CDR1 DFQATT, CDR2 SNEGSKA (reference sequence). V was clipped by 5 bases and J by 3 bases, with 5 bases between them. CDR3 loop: CSAPDYNEQFF. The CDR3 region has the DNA TGCAGTGCTCCAGACTACAATGAGCAGTTCTTC.

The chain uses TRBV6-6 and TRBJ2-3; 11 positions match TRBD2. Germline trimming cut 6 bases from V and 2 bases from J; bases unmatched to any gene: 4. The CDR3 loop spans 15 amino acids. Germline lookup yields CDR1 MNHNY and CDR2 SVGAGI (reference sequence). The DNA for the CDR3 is TGTGCCAGCAGGTTACTAGCGGGAGACACAGATACGCAGTATTTT. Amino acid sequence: CASRLLAGDTDTQYF.

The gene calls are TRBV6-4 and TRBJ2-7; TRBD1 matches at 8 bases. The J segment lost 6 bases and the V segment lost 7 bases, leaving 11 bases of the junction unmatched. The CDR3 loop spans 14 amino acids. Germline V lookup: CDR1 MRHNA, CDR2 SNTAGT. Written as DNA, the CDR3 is TGTGCCAGCAACTCCGGGGACAGGCCCTTCGAGCAGTACTTC. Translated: CASNSGDRPFEQYF.

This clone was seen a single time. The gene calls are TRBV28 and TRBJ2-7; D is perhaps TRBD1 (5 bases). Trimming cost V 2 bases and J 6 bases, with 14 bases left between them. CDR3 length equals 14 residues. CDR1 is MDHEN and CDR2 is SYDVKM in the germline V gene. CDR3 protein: CASSLLRGASEQYF. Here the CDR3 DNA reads TGTGCCAGCAGTTTACTAAGGGGCGCAAGCGAGCAGTACTTC.